A selection of T cell receptor beta chains follows, all from one sample in a study of blood T cell repertoires in COVID-19. Clones were sequenced by immunoSEQ multiplex PCR, and TCRdb holds only the in-frame ones, with some missing. The sample shows 250,000 to 300,000 clones, approximately 90% of them seen only once. The sample consisted of peripheral blood. These receptors all stem from a young woman with COVID-19, enrolled during active disease. The CDR3 runs from the conserved cysteine through the conserved F or W. D genes are given only for firm matches. Where a row states a size, it is once, few, many or the class of an expanded clone; other rows omit it.

clone size	D gene	V gene	J gene	CDR3 length	CDR3 protein	CDR3 DNA
-	-	TRBV6-2/TRBV6-3	TRBJ2-3	13	CASSLLATDTQYF	TGTGCCAGCAGTTTACTAGCCACAGATACGCAGTATTTT
-	-	TRBV5-6	TRBJ1-1	15	CASSIRQVRNTEAFF	TGTGCCAGCAGCATAAGACAGGTTCGAAACACTGAAGCTTTCTTT
-	TRBD1	TRBV6-5	TRBJ2-7	13	CARSPGGFDEQYF	TGTGCCAGGAGTCCAGGGGGCTTCGACGAGCAGTACTTC
-	-	TRBV6-5	TRBJ1-1	15	CASSYGASPGTEAFF	TGTGCCAGCAGTTACGGGGCCTCCCCAGGAACTGAAGCTTTCTTT
-	TRBD1	TRBV6-5	TRBJ1-2	13	CASRWTGGYGYTF	TGTGCCAGCAGATGGACAGGGGGCTATGGCTACACCTTC
-	TRBD1	TRBV5-1	TRBJ1-1	15	CASSPEGQGSTEAFF	TGCGCCAGCAGCCCGGAGGGACAGGGATCCACTGAAGCTTTCTTT
-	-	TRBV30	TRBJ1-3	15	CAWGRGIASGNTIYF	TGTGCCTGGGGGCGGGGGATTGCCTCTGGAAACACCATATATTTT
-	-	TRBV14	TRBJ1-1	13	CASSQILNTEAFF	TGTGCCAGCAGCCAAATCCTCAACACTGAAGCTTTCTTT
-	-	TRBV30	TRBJ2-5	13	CAWSDQGDWAQYF	TGTGCCTGGAGTGACCAGGGTGATTGGGCCCAGTACTTC
-	-	TRBV27	TRBJ2-7	15	CASSPTTSSSYEQYF	TGTGCCAGCAGTCCGACGACAAGTAGCTCCTACGAGCAGTACTTC
once	TRBD1	TRBV29-1	TRBJ1-1	11	CSVEEDRKAFF	TGCAGCGTTGAGGAGGACAGGAAAGCTTTCTTT
few	TRBD2	TRBV2	TRBJ2-2	14	CASNLAGATGELFF	TGTGCCAGCAATTTAGCGGGAGCCACCGGGGAGCTGTTTTTT
-	TRBD1	TRBV5-1	TRBJ1-3	15	CASSLGQGRGNTIYF	TGCGCCAGCAGCTTGGGACAGGGAAGAGGAAACACCATATATTTT
few	TRBD1	TRBV30	TRBJ2-7	12	CAWSDRGNEQYF	TGTGCCTGGAGCGACAGGGGGAACGAGCAGTACTTC
-	TRBD1	TRBV27	TRBJ1-2	12	CASSPRGYGYTF	TGTGCCAGCAGCCCCAGGGGGTACGGCTACACCTTC
-	-	TRBV29-1	TRBJ2-1	13	CSVVTRSYNEQFF	TGCAGCGTTGTGACTAGGAGCTACAATGAGCAGTTCTTC
-	-	TRBV5-1	TRBJ1-5	13	CASSLGEYQPQHF	TGCGCCAGCAGCTTGGGGGAGTATCAGCCCCAGCATTTT
once	TRBD2	TRBV14	TRBJ2-1	17	CASSSGLAATLYNEQFF	TGTGCCAGCAGCTCCGGACTAGCGGCAACCCTTTACAATGAGCAGTTCTTC
-	-	TRBV12-3/TRBV12-4	TRBJ1-2	13	CASSPQVYYGYTF	TGTGCCAGCAGTCCACAGGTTTACTATGGCTACACCTTC
-	TRBD1	TRBV2	TRBJ1-5	15	CASSSTGVGNQPQHF	TGTGCCAGCAGTTCTACAGGGGTCGGGAATCAGCCCCAGCATTTT
-	TRBD1	TRBV7-8	TRBJ2-3	15	CASSLPQGARDTQYF	TGTGCCAGCAGCCTACCACAGGGGGCCAGAGATACGCAGTATTTT
-	TRBD1	TRBV2	TRBJ1-2	19	CASSEALPGQGVPRPGYTF	TGTGCCAGCAGTGAAGCGCTTCCGGGACAGGGGGTTCCCCGCCCTGGCTACACCTTC
once	TRBD1	TRBV27	TRBJ1-2	15	CASSPTTGLAYGYTF	TGTGCCAGCAGTCCAACGACAGGGTTGGCATATGGCTACACCTTC
-	TRBD1	TRBV19	TRBJ1-1	12	CASSLYRGEAFF	TGTGCCAGTAGTCTTTACAGGGGTGAAGCTTTCTTT
-	TRBD1	TRBV30	TRBJ1-3	13	CASYRDSGNTIYF	TGTGCCTCTTACCGGGACAGTGGAAACACCATATATTTT
-	TRBD2	TRBV4-1	TRBJ2-3	17	CASSSKGSGRGTDTQYF	TGCGCCAGCAGCTCTAAAGGCAGCGGGAGAGGGACAGATACGCAGTATTTT
-	-	TRBV11-2	TRBJ2-1	12	CASSLWGDEQFF	TGTGCCAGCAGCTTATGGGGGGATGAGCAGTTCTTC
few	-	TRBV3-1/TRBV3-2	TRBJ1-6	12	CASSQLGGPLHF	TGTGCCAGCAGCCAACTGGGGGGGCCCCTCCACTTT
few	TRBD1	TRBV7-9	TRBJ2-7	12	CASSGQLYEQYF	TGTGCCAGCTCGGGACAGCTGTACGAGCAGTACTTC
few	-	TRBV7-6	TRBJ1-3	18	CASSLAVGQGHSGNTIYF	TGTGCCAGCAGCTTAGCCGTCGGCCAGGGACACTCTGGAAACACCATATATTTT
-	TRBD1	TRBV12-5	TRBJ1-1	14	CASGGSQGATEAFF	TGTGCTAGTGGTGGTTCACAGGGGGCGACTGAAGCTTTCTTT
-	TRBD1	TRBV10-3	TRBJ2-2	16	CAISGGTGGGTGELFF	TGTGCCATCAGTGGTGGGACAGGGGGTGGCACCGGGGAGCTGTTTTTT
-	-	TRBV1	TRBJ2-1	16	CTSSQDLSGREHEQFF	TGCACCAGCAGCCAAGATCTAAGCGGGAGGGAGCATGAGCAGTTCTTC
-	-	TRBV11-2	TRBJ1-2	12	CASSQNTYGYTF	TGTGCCAGCAGCCAAAACACCTATGGCTACACCTTC
-	-	TRBV3-1/TRBV3-2	TRBJ1-2	14	CASSPTWGVYGYTF	TGTGCCAGCAGCCCCACGTGGGGCGTCTATGGCTACACCTTC
few	TRBD1	TRBV15	TRBJ1-2	17	CATSRDGAGQGAYGYTF	TGTGCCACCAGCAGAGATGGCGCGGGACAGGGGGCCTATGGCTACACCTTC
-	TRBD1	TRBV12-5	TRBJ2-6	18	CASGLGTGWDLGANVLTF	TGTGCTAGTGGTTTAGGGACAGGGTGGGACTTGGGGGCCAACGTCCTGACTTTC
-	-	TRBV3-1/TRBV3-2	TRBJ1-3	20	CASSQGAGWWQDRSGNTIYF	TGTGCCAGCAGCCAAGGGGCGGGCTGGTGGCAGGATCGCTCTGGAAACACCATATATTTT
-	-	TRBV29-1	TRBJ1-2	10	CSVERGGYTF	TGCAGCGTTGAAAGGGGGGGCTACACCTTC
once	-	TRBV30	TRBJ1-3	15	CAWSPGLSSGNTIYF	TGTGCCTGGAGCCCGGGACTGAGCTCTGGAAACACCATATATTTT
once	TRBD2	TRBV7-9	TRBJ2-7	14	CASSLVLAGNPQYF	TGTGCCAGCAGCTTAGTACTAGCGGGGAACCCTCAGTACTTC
-	TRBD1	TRBV30	TRBJ1-2	12	CAWGGQGGGYTF	TGTGCCTGGGGTGGACAGGGTGGTGGCTACACCTTC
-	-	TRBV7-8	TRBJ2-1	13	CASSPPSRDEQFF	TGTGCCAGCAGCCCACCGTCCCGAGATGAGCAGTTCTTC
once	TRBD1	TRBV11-3	TRBJ2-1	15	CASSLETGKVNEQFF	TGTGCCAGCAGCTTAGAGACAGGGAAAGTAAATGAGCAGTTCTTC
-	TRBD2	TRBV6-5	TRBJ2-3	12	CASSTGLAEQYF	TGTGCCAGCAGTACCGGACTAGCGGAGCAGTATTTT
-	-	TRBV28	TRBJ1-2	12	CASSFSRFGYTF	TGTGCCAGCAGTTTTTCGCGGTTTGGCTACACCTTC
once	-	TRBV5-1	TRBJ2-7	12	CASSLLGYEQYF	TGCGCCAGCAGCTTGCTCGGCTACGAGCAGTACTTC